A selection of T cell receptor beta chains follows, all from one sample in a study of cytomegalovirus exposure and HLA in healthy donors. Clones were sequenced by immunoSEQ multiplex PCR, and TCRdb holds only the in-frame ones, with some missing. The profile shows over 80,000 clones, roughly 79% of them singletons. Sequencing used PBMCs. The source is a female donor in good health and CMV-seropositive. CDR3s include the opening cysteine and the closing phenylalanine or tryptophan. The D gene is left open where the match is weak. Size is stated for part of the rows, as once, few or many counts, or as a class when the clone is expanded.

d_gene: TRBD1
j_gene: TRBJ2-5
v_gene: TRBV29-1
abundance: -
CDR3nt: TGCAGCGGTAAACAGGGGGCCGGGGAGACCCAGTACTTC
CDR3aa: CSGKQGAGETQYF

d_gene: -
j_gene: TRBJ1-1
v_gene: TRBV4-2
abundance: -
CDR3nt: TGTGCCAGCAGCCAAGGTAGGGGGACTGAAGCTTTCTTT
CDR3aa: CASSQGRGTEAFF

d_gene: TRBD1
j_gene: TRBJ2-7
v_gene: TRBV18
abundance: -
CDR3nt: TGTGCCAGCTCACCCCGGACGGGACAGCTTTACGAGCAGTACTTC
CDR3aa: CASSPRTGQLYEQYF

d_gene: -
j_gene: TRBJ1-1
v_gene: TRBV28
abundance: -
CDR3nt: TGTGCCAGCAGTTTCGCCCCGGGCACTGAAGCTTTCTTT
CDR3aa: CASSFAPGTEAFF

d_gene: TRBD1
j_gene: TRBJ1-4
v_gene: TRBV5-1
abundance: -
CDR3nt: TGCGCCAGCAGCCAAGACAGGGGCGGTTACGAAAAACTGTTTTTT
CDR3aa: CASSQDRGGYEKLFF

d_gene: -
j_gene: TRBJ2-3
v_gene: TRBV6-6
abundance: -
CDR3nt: TGTGCCAGCAGTCCCGGGGGTCTAAGCACAGATACGCAGTATTTT
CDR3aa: CASSPGGLSTDTQYF

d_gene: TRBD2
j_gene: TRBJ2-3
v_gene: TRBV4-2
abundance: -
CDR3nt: TGTGCCAGCAGCCAAGTCGGACTAGCGGGAGACCTTAAAAGCACAGATACGCAGTATTTT
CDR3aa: CASSQVGLAGDLKSTDTQYF

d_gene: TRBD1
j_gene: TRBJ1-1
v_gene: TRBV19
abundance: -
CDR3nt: TGTGCCAGTAGTGTGAATACAGGGGAGACTGAAGCTTTCTTT
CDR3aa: CASSVNTGETEAFF

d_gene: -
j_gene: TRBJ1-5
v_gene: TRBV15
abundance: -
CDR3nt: TGTGCCACCAGCCCCCCCCTGCGCCCGGGACAGCCCCAGCATTTT
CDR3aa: CATSPPLRPGQPQHF

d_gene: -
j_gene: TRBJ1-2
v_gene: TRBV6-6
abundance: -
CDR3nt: TGTGCCAGCAGTTACCCACAGGGAGCGGGAGGCTACACCTTC
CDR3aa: CASSYPQGAGGYTF

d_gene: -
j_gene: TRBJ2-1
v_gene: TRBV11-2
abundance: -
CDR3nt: TGTGCCAGCAGTATGGGCCGAGAGCAGTTCTTC
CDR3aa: CASSMGREQFF

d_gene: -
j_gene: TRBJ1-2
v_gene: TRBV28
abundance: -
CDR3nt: TGTGCCAGCAGTTCAGGACAGTATAACTATGGCTACACCTTC
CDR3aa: CASSSGQYNYGYTF

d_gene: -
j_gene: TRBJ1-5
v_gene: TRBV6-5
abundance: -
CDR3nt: TGTGCCAGCAGCCGGGGGGATTTTAGCAATCAGCCCCAGCATTTT
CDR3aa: CASSRGDFSNQPQHF

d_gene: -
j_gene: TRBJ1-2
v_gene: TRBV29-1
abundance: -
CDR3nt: TGCAGCGTTGTTCTGCCAGGAGGTATAGGGGGCTACACCTTC
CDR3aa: CSVVLPGGIGGYTF

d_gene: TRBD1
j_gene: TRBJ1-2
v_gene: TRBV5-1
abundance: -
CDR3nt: TGCGCCAGCAGCCCCCGGGGGGACAGGGGGGACTATGGCTACACCTTC
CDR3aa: CASSPRGDRGDYGYTF

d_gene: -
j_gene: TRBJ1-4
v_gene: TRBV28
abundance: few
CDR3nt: TGTGCCAGCACCCTAGCCCCAACAACTAATGAAAAACTGTTTTTT
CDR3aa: CASTLAPTTNEKLFF

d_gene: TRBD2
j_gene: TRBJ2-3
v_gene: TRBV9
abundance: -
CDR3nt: TGTGCCAGCAGCATTTCCGGGGGGGCTGAAGATACGCAGTATTTT
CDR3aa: CASSISGGAEDTQYF

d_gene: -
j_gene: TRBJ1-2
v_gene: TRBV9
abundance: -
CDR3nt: TGTGCCAGCAGCGTCGACAGCCTAAACTATGGCTACACCTTC
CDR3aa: CASSVDSLNYGYTF

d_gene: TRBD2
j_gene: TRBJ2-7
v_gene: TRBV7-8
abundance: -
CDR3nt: TGTGCCAGCAGCATCGGACGGGGGGGGTACGAGCAGTACTTC
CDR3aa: CASSIGRGGYEQYF

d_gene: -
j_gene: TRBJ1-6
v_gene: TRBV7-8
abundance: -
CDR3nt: TGTGCCAGCAGCCGGGACAAATCACCCCTCCACTTT
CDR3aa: CASSRDKSPLHF

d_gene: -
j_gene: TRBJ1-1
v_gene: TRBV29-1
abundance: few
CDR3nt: TGCAGCACCACCTCCAGACAGAATACTGAAGCTTTCTTT
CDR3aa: CSTTSRQNTEAFF

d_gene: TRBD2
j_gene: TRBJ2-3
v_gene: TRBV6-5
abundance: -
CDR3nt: TGTGCCTCCCGAGCGGGAGGACGCACAGATACGCAGTATTTT
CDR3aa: CASRAGGRTDTQYF

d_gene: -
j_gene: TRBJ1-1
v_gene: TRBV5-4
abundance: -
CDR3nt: TGTGCCAGCAGCTTTCAAAACAGGAACACTGAAGCTTTCTTT
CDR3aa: CASSFQNRNTEAFF

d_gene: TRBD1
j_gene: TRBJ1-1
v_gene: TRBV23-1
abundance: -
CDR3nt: TGCGCCAGCAGTCTTGACAGGGGGAGAGAAACTGAAGCTTTCTTT
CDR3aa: CASSLDRGRETEAFF

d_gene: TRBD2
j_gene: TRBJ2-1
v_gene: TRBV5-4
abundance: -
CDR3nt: TGTGCCAGCAGCTTGGCACTAGCGGGGCGTAATGAGCAGTTCTTC
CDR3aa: CASSLALAGRNEQFF

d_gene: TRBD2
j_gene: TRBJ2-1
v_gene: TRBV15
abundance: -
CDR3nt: TGTGCCACCAGCGAAGGCGGGAGTAACAATGAGCAGTTCTTC
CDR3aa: CATSEGGSNNEQFF

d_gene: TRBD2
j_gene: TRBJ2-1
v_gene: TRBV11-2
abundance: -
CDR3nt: TGTGCCAGCAGCTTAAGGAGGGTTAGCGGGTCTTACAATGAGCAGTTCTTC
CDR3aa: CASSLRRVSGSYNEQFF

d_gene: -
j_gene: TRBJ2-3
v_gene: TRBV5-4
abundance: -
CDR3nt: TGTGCCAGCCGGCAGGGTTTATCCGAGCCGCAGTATTTT
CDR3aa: CASRQGLSEPQYF

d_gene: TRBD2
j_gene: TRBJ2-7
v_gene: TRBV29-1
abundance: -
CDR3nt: TGCAGCGCGGTCCTAGCGGGGGGGCCCTACGAGCAGTACTTC
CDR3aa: CSAVLAGGPYEQYF

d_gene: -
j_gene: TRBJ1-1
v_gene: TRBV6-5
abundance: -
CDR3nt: TGTGCCAGCAGTACCGGAGGTCCCCGTGAAGCTTTCTTT
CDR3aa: CASSTGGPREAFF

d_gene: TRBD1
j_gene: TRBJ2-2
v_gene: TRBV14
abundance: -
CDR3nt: TGTGCCAGCAGCCAAGATTGGACAGGGTTCACCGGGGAGCTGTTTTTT
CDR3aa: CASSQDWTGFTGELFF

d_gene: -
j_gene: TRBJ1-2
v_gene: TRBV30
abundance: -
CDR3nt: TGTGCCTGGAGGGGGGGACTCCAGCTTGGGGGCTACACCTTC
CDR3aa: CAWRGGLQLGGYTF

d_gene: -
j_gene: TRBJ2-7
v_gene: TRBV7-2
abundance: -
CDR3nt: TGTGCCAGCAGCTTAATGGAGGGGGCACGAGCCGAGCAGTACTTC
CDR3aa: CASSLMEGARAEQYF

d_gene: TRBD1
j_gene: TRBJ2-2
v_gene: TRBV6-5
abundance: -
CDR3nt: TGTGCCAGCCCAATGACAGGGGGCGGGACCGGGGAGCTGTTTTTT
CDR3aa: CASPMTGGGTGELFF

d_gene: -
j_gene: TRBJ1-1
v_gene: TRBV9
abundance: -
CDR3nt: TGTGCCAGCAGCACGAATCCAGACAGACTGAACACTGAAGCTTTCTTT
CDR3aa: CASSTNPDRLNTEAFF

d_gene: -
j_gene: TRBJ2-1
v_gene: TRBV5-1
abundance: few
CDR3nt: TGCGCCAGCAGCCAGGTCCTTAGCGGACACAATGAGCAGTTCTTC
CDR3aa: CASSQVLSGHNEQFF

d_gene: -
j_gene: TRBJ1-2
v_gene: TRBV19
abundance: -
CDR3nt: TGTGCCAGTAGTATCGGGGATGTCTATGGCTACACCTTC
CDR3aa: CASSIGDVYGYTF

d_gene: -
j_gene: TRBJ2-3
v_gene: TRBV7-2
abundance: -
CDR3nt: TGTGCAGTCCAGGTTCTAAACACAGATACGCAGTATTTT
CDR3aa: CAVQVLNTDTQYF

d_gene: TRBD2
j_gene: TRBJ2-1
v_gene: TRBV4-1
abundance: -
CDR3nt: TGCGCCAGCAGCCAAGACGGACTAGCGGGGCAGGATGAGCAGTTCTTC
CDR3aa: CASSQDGLAGQDEQFF

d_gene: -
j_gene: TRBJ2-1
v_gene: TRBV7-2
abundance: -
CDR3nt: TGTGCCAGCAGCTTCGCGCGGAGCTCCTACAATGAGCAGTTCTTC
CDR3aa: CASSFARSSYNEQFF

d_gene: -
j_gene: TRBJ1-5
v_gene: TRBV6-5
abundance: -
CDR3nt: TGTGCCAGCAGTTACAGGACACCCCTTAGCAATCAGCCCCAGCATTTT
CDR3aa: CASSYRTPLSNQPQHF

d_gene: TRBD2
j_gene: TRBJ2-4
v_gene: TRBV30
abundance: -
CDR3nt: TGTGCCTGGAACCCCGGGACTAGCCTCGCCATTCAGTACTTC
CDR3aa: CAWNPGTSLAIQYF

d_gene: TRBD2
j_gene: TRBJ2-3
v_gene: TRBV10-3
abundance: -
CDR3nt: TGTGCCATCAGTGAGTCCGGGGGGGGCACCCCTTATTTT
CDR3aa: CAISESGGGTPYF